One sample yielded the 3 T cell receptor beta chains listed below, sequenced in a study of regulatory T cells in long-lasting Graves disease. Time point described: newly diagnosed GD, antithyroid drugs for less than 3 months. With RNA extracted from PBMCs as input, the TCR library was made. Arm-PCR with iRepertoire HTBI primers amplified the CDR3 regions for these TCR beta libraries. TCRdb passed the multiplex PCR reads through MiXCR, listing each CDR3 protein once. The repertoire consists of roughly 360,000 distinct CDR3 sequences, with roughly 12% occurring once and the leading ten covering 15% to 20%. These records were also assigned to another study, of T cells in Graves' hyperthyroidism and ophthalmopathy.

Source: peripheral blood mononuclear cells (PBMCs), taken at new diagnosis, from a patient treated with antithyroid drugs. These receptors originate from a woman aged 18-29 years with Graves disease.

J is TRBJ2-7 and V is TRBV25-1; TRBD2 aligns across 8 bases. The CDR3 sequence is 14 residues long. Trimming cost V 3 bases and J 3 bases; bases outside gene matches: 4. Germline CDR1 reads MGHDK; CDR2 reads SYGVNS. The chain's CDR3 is CASSDIREGYEQYF. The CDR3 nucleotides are TGTGCCAGCAGTGATATCCGGGAGGGCTACGAGCAGTACTTC.

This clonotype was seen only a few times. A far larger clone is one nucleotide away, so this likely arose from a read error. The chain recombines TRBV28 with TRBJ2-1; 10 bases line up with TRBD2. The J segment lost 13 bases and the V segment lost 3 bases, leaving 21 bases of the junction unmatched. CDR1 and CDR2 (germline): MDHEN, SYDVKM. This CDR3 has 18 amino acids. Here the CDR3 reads CASSLSSGSVYNQETQFF. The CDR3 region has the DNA TGTGCCAGCAGTTTGTCTAGCGGGAGTGTTTATAACCAAGAGACCCAGTTCTTC. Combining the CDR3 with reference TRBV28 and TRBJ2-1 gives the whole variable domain DVKVTQSSRYLVKRTGEKVFLECVQDMDHENMFWYRQDPGLGLRLIYFSYDVKMKEKGDIPEGYSVSREKKERFSLILESASTNQTSMYLCASSLSSGSVYNQETQFFGPGTRLTVL.

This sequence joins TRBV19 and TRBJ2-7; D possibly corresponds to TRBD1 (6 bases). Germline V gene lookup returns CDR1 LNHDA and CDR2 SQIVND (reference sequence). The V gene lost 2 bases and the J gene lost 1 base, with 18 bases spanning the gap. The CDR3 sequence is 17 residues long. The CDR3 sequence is CASSISSSGHYSYEQYF. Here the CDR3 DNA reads TGTGCCAGTAGTATATCCTCCTCGGGACACTATTCCTACGAGCAGTACTTC.